The clone carrying this T cell receptor (beta chain) was seen a handful of times. Its matching antigen is unknown. The sample is drawn from a study of post-analysis software for immune sequencing data. Whole-study results and caveats: Significantly decreased normalized Chao1 diversity was recorded for multiple sclerosis patients relative to controls. Clustering by F measure revealed strong co-clustering among samples prepared together in one batch. In patients, five or six TRBV segments were more frequent than in controls, with TRBV5-6, TRBV5-1 and TRBV20-1 among them.

Germline CDR1 reads MNHEY; CDR2 reads SVGAGI. The CDR3 has 12 amino acids. Trimming took off 1 base at V and 9 bases at J, with 9 bases between the two ends. Unique molecular identifiers featured in each of the TCR beta cDNA libraries. Some 500,000 cDNA molecules were obtained per 1 to 10 million input T cells. TCRdb analysed the PCR reads with MiXCR anew, one entry per CDR3 protein. The table has 380,000 or so distinct CDR3 sequences, roughly 36% seen once. This chain joins TRBV6-5 and TRBJ1-1, with a tentative D call TRBD1 (5 bases). The sequenced sample was blood. This clonotype was obtained from a girl aged 10 to 17 with multiple sclerosis. The CDR3 DNA reads TGTGCCAGCAGTTACTGGGGCGGGAAAGCTTTCTTT. It yields the protein CASSYWGGKAFF.